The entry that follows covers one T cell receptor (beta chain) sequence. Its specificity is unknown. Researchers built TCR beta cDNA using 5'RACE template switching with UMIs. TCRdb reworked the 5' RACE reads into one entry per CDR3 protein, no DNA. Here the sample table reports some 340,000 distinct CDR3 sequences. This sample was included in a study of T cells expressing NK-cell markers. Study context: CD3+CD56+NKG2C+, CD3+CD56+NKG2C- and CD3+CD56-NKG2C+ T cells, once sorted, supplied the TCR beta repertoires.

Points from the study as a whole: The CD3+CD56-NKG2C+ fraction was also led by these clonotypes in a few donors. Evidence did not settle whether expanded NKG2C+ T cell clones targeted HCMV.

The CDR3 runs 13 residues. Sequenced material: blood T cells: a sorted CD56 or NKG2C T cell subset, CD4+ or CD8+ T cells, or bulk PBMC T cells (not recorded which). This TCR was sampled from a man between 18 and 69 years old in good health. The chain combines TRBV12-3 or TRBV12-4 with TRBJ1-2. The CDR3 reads CASSLKYSYGYTF.